This T cell receptor beta chain derives from a study of blood T cell repertoires in COVID-19. TCRdb's table, derived via immunoSEQ multiplex PCR, lists solely in-frame clones and lacks some. This table holds about 210,000 clones, about nine tenths found once. All enrollees were about 18 to 89 years old and from about 25 US areas. Trimming removed 8 bases from V and 1 base from J, with 21 bases in between. Germline V CDR1 and CDR2: MNHEY, SMNVEV (reference sequence). The CDR3 runs to 18 residues. The sequence was collected from a young man with acute COVID-19. V gene TRBV27 combines with J gene TRBJ2-6, with D possibly being TRBD1 (7 bases). The sample consisted of PBMCs or T cells enriched from blood (not recorded which). The DNA for the CDR3 is TGTGCCAGCCTCCGGCCCAGGGGGGTTAAGTCTGGGGCCAACGTCCTGACTTTC. It is translated as CASLRPRGVKSGANVLTF.